Listed below are T cell receptor beta chains from one sample, sequenced in a study of shared clonotypes between healthy human individuals. Using immunoSEQ multiplex PCR, the repertoire was profiled, and TCRdb retains in-frame clones only, with some absent. The sample contains about 1.4 million clones, roughly 95% of which appear only once. The specimen was naive CD4+ T cells sorted from blood. All receptors derive from a man aged 25-45 years in good health. Each CDR3 is given with its conserved first and last residue. Fields, in order: CDR3 protein, CDR3 DNA, V gene, J gene, clone size, D gene. A D gene is named only where the DNA matches it firmly. Only part of the rows carry a size: once, few, many, or a class if the clone is expanded.

cdr3_aa: CASSLASGRGSYEQYF; cdr3_nt: TGTGCCAGCAGCTTGGCCAGTGGGAGGGGGTCCTACGAGCAGTACTTC; v_call: TRBV5-4; j_call: TRBJ2-7; clone_size: -; d_call: -
cdr3_aa: CASSATGGYQPQHF; cdr3_nt: TGTGCCAGCAGCGCGACAGGGGGATATCAGCCCCAGCATTTT; v_call: TRBV9; j_call: TRBJ1-5; clone_size: -; d_call: TRBD1
cdr3_aa: CASSFLDLNTEAFF; cdr3_nt: TGTGCCAGCAGCTTTCTGGACCTGAACACTGAAGCTTTCTTT; v_call: TRBV13; j_call: TRBJ1-1; clone_size: once; d_call: -
cdr3_aa: CASSLSRSQETQYF; cdr3_nt: TGCGCCAGCAGCTTGAGCAGGTCCCAAGAGACCCAGTACTTC; v_call: TRBV5-1; j_call: TRBJ2-5; clone_size: once; d_call: -
cdr3_aa: CASRQGPLGANVLTF; cdr3_nt: TGTGCCAGCAGACAGGGCCCTCTCGGGGCCAACGTCCTGACTTTC; v_call: TRBV2; j_call: TRBJ2-6; clone_size: -; d_call: -
cdr3_aa: CASSPLGGGITGELFF; cdr3_nt: TGTGCCAGCAGCCCGCTAGGGGGAGGCATCACCGGGGAGCTGTTTTTT; v_call: TRBV9; j_call: TRBJ2-2; clone_size: -; d_call: -
cdr3_aa: CASSRDRLNYGYTF; cdr3_nt: TGTGCCAGCAGCCGGGACAGACTTAACTATGGCTACACCTTC; v_call: TRBV21-1; j_call: TRBJ1-2; clone_size: -; d_call: -
cdr3_aa: CASGTDGSGANVLTF; cdr3_nt: TGTGCCAGCGGGACAGATGGATCTGGGGCCAACGTCCTGACTTTC; v_call: TRBV6-5; j_call: TRBJ2-6; clone_size: -; d_call: TRBD1
cdr3_aa: CAISERGRLADISYEQYF; cdr3_nt: TGTGCCATCAGTGAACGGGGTCGGCTAGCGGACATCTCCTACGAGCAGTACTTC; v_call: TRBV10-3; j_call: TRBJ2-7; clone_size: -; d_call: TRBD2
cdr3_aa: CASSWDRGLSNQPQHF; cdr3_nt: TGTGCCAGCAGCTGGGACAGGGGACTCAGCAATCAGCCCCAGCATTTT; v_call: TRBV5-8; j_call: TRBJ1-5; clone_size: -; d_call: TRBD1